This passage covers 7 T cell receptor beta chains from one sample sequenced in a study of cytomegalovirus exposure and HLA in healthy donors. A multiplex PCR was run with 60 Vbeta primers and 13 Jbeta primers. Sequenced by immunoSEQ multiplex PCR; TCRdb stores in-frame clones only, minus some. Among approximately 200,000 clones listed, approximately 78% were seen once. The specimen was PBMCs. The source is a woman aged 45-60 years in good health and CMV-seropositive.

The chain is built from TRBV15 and TRBJ1-1; D is perhaps TRBD1 (5 bases). Germline CDR1 is LNHNV and CDR2 is YYDKDF (reference sequence). The ends were cut back, 6 bases at V and 8 bases at J, with 16 bases in the middle. This CDR3 is 13 amino acids long. The DNA for the CDR3 is TGTGCCACCAGGCCCGGACAATCGGTCGAAGCTTTCTTT. Encoded protein: CATRPGQSVEAFF. Full variable domain (missing parts from reference TRBV15 and TRBJ1-1): DAMVIQNPRYQVTQFGKPVTLSCSQTLNHNVMYWYQQKSSQAPKLLFHYYDKDFNNEADTPDNFQSRRPNTSFCFLDIRSPGLGDTAMYLCATRPGQSVEAFFGQGTRLTVV.

The rearrangement uses TRBV5-6 and TRBJ1-4, with 9 bases that match TRBD1. CDR3 length: 15 amino acids. Germline CDR1 SGHDT, CDR2 YYEEEE. After removal of 2 bases from V and 8 bases from J, the junction contained 7 bases not matched to a gene. The CDR3 DNA is TGTGCCAGCAGCTTTTTCCGGGACAGGGAGGAAAAACTGTTTTTT. Encoded protein: CASSFFRDREEKLFF.

The J gene is TRBJ2-5, the V gene TRBV28, with 7 bases lining up with TRBD1. CDR1 MDHEN and CDR2 SYDVKM come from the germline V gene. V shed 4 bases and J 6 bases; nucleotides not matched to a gene: 14. The CDR3 length is 16 residues. CDR3 sequence (DNA): TGTGCCAGCAGTTGGGACAGTGCCCCGTTGGTGAAGACCCAGTACTTC. Its protein is CASSWDSAPLVKTQYF.

Only one count was recorded for this clone. DNA of the CDR3: TGTGCCAGCAGCTTGTACGCTCAGGGGGCGTATGGCTACACCTTC. The encoded protein is CASSLYAQGAYGYTF. V gene TRBV5-6 combines with J gene TRBJ1-2, with 8 bases lining up with TRBD1. The V and J ends lost 1 base and 5 bases, in that order; junction bases with no gene match: 7. CDR3 length: 15 residues. The germline gives CDR1 SGHDT, CDR2 YYEEEE.

V usage is TRBV18 and J usage is TRBJ1-6, with D possibly matching TRBD1 (6 bases). Germline V gives CDR1 KGHSH, CDR2 LQKENI. The CDR3 is made up of 13 amino acids. V was clipped by 4 bases and J by 13 bases, with 14 bases between them. CDR3 sequence: CASSLGQPDPLHF. Written as DNA, the CDR3 is TGTGCCAGCTCACTAGGACAGCCTGATCCCCTCCACTTT.

The chain has TRBV6-1 and TRBJ1-6; D perhaps matches TRBD1 (6 bases). Germline V gene sequence: CDR1 MNHNS, CDR2 SASEGT. V was cut by 4 bases and J by 2 bases, with 9 bases left in between. The CDR3 is made up of 15 amino acids. As DNA, the CDR3 is TGTGCCAGCAGTGTTCAGGGGACCTATAATTCACCCCTCCACTTT. This encodes CASSVQGTYNSPLHF.

The chain couples TRBV5-4 to TRBJ2-5; TRBD2 is a possible D gene (5 bases). This CDR3 has 14 residues. V lost 3 bases, J lost 2 bases, and 11 bases lay in between. CDR1 is SGHNT, CDR2 YYREEE, per germline (reference sequence). The CDR3 region has the DNA TGTGCCAGCAGCTATATAGCGAGACAAGAGACCCAGTACTTC. Its protein product is CASSYIARQETQYF. The full variable domain, its missing parts supplied by reference TRBV5-4 and TRBJ2-5, is ETGVTQSPTHLIKTRGQQVTLRCSSQSGHNTVSWYQQALGQGPQFIFQYYREEENGRGNFPPRFSGLQFPNYSSELNVNALELDDSALYLCASSYIARQETQYFGPGTRLLVL.